The text below deals with one T cell receptor beta chain. Source study methods: Amplification with reference gene primers provided the estimates of nucleated cell counts. Clones were read by immunoSEQ multiplex PCR, and TCRdb kept only the in-frame ones, dropping some. The V and J calls and clone size were taken over from that table, and D and trimming were inferred from the DNA. The sample includes about 330,000 clones, about 92% seen only once; the top ten take about 18%. The data derive from a study of blood T cell repertoires in COVID-19. For the study at large: The analysed material was cDNA or gDNA that came from T cells, B-cell-depleted T cells, or PBMCs.

Participant age was roughly 18 to 90 years, and participants resided in approximately 25 US areas. Cohorts were based on clinical histories the participants reported. The TCR was taken from a woman in her 30s who had recovered from COVID-19. Source material: PBMCs or T cells enriched from blood (not recorded which).

This chain's CDR3 is CSVRLHEAFF. Here the CDR3 DNA reads TGCAGCGTTCGACTCCACGAGGCTTTCTTT. J is TRBJ1-1 and V is TRBV29-1; D not resolved. The CDR3 covers 10 residues. The germline V and J ends were trimmed by 5 bases and 11 bases, with 12 bases remaining between them. From germline, CDR1 is SQVTM and CDR2 ANQGSEA.